The rows below give T cell receptor beta chains drawn from one sample of a study of technical replicates of blood from several donors. Only in-frame clones appear in the TCRdb table, and some are missing; sequencing was by immunoSEQ multiplex PCR. The sample records about 70,000 clones, 91% being singletons. The source material was PBMCs. Source of these receptors: a human donor in good health. Some clones in this sample may be carry-over from other donors' samples. The CDR3 runs from the conserved cysteine through the conserved F or W. A D gene is named only where the DNA matches it firmly. A row's size may be missing; if present it is once, few, many or a size class.

.	TRBV7-5	TRBJ2-5	.	16	TGTGCCAGAAGCGCCACGACTAGCGGAATAGAAGAGACCCAGTACTTC	CARSATTSGIEETQYF
few	TRBV7-9	TRBJ1-1	.	15	TGTGCCAGCAGCCGCGGAATAGGTCTGAACACTGAAGCTTTCTTT	CASSRGIGLNTEAFF
once	TRBV6-5	TRBJ2-2	.	16	TGTGCCAGCAGTTACTCGATCGCAACAGCAGCCGGGGAGCTGTTTTTT	CASSYSIATAAGELFF
.	TRBV6-5	TRBJ2-7	TRBD2	12	TGTGCCAGCAGTTACTCGGGGGGGGAGCAGTACTTC	CASSYSGGEQYF
.	TRBV4-3	TRBJ2-3	TRBD2	15	TGCGCCAGCAGCCCTCTAGCGGGAGTCGCAGATACGCAGTATTTT	CASSPLAGVADTQYF
.	TRBV19	TRBJ2-3	.	13	TGTGCCAGTAAACGCAGTAACACAGATACGCAGTATTTT	CASKRSNTDTQYF
.	TRBV18	TRBJ1-1	.	17	TGTGCCAGCTCACCGGTCCCACCGACAGGACCGCACACTGAAGCTTTCTTT	CASSPVPPTGPHTEAFF
once	TRBV19	TRBJ1-6	TRBD1	15	TGTGCCAGTAGTACCCGCGGACAGGGGGGCTCACCCCTCCACTTT	CASSTRGQGGSPLHF
once	TRBV15	TRBJ1-5	TRBD1	16	TGTGCCACCAGTACAACTGCCGGGACAGGGAATGTACCCCAGCATTTT	CATSTTAGTGNVPQHF
.	TRBV2	TRBJ2-3	TRBD2	16	TGTGCCAGCCGACTAGCGGGGGGGCTAGGCACAGATACGCAGTATTTT	CASRLAGGLGTDTQYF
.	TRBV14	TRBJ2-5	TRBD1	15	TGTGCCAGCAGCCAGAGGGGGCGTCAGCAAGAGACCCAGTACTTC	CASSQRGRQQETQYF
.	TRBV7-9	TRBJ2-5	TRBD2	15	TGTGCCAGCAGCACCGGGACTAGTGGGGGGGAGACCCAGTACTTC	CASSTGTSGGETQYF
medium-sized	TRBV28	TRBJ2-7	.	11	TGTGCCTGGGGGAGGACCTACGAGCAGTACTTC	CAWGRTYEQYF
.	TRBV7-8	TRBJ2-3	.	15	TGTGCCAGCAGCTTAGTGGGGGCTGGCACAGATACGCAGTATTTT	CASSLVGAGTDTQYF
once	TRBV6-6	TRBJ2-7	.	13	TGTGCCAGCAGTGGCCACGGGGGTCCGGAGCAGTACTTC	CASSGHGGPEQYF
.	TRBV15	TRBJ2-7	TRBD1	14	TGTGCCACCGCGAGGGGGCAGGGACCCTACGAGCAGTACTTC	CATARGQGPYEQYF
.	TRBV7-6	TRBJ2-3	TRBD1	15	TGTGCCAGCAGCGTGGCCGGGACAGCTGGAGATACGCAGTATTTT	CASSVAGTAGDTQYF
.	TRBV18	TRBJ1-4	.	15	TGTGCCAGCTCACCACAAGGAGCAACTAATGAAAAACTGTTTTTT	CASSPQGATNEKLFF
.	TRBV6-5	TRBJ1-2	TRBD1	13	TGTGCCAGCACTGGGACAGGGAACTATGGCTACACCTTC	CASTGTGNYGYTF
.	TRBV7-9	TRBJ2-1	TRBD2	14	TGTGCCAGCAGCTTAGCGGGAGGGGAGGGACTCAAGTTCTTC	CASSLAGGEGLKFF
once	TRBV5-4	TRBJ2-5	TRBD2	14	TGTGCCAGCAGCCTGACTAGCGGGCAAGAGACCCAGTACTTC	CASSLTSGQETQYF
.	TRBV2	TRBJ1-4	.	12	TGTGCCAGCAGGGCGGACTCTGAAAAACTGTTTTTT	CASRADSEKLFF
.	TRBV11-2	TRBJ1-5	.	13	TGTGCCAGCAGCTTATCGAGCAATCAGCCCCAGCATTTT	CASSLSSNQPQHF
.	TRBV7-6	TRBJ2-5	.	16	TGTGCCAGCAGCTTTGTCCTCCGCGGGCAGCAAGAGACCCAGTACTTC	CASSFVLRGQQETQYF
.	TRBV12-5	TRBJ2-7	TRBD2	14	TGTGCTAGTGGTACTAGCGGGGGTACCTACGAGCAGTACTTC	CASGTSGGTYEQYF
.	TRBV19	TRBJ1-2	TRBD1	14	TGTGCCAGTAGCGACAGGGGCACTAACTATGGCTACACCTTC	CASSDRGTNYGYTF
.	TRBV5-6	TRBJ2-5	.	14	TGTGCCAGCGAAGAGCCGGGACGGGGGATGACCCAGTACTTC	CASEEPGRGMTQYF
.	TRBV25-1	TRBJ1-2	TRBD1	12	TGTGCCAGCCGGGACAGTAACTATGGCTACACCTTC	CASRDSNYGYTF
.	TRBV5-6	TRBJ1-2	TRBD1	18	TGTGCCAGCAGCTTGGTGGGTACCGGGACAGGGGTTAGCGGAGGCTACACCTTC	CASSLVGTGTGVSGGYTF
.	TRBV4-3	TRBJ1-3	TRBD1	17	TGCGCCAGCAGCCGCCTACAGGGGGCGCAACCTGGAAACACCATATATTTT	CASSRLQGAQPGNTIYF
.	TRBV4-3	TRBJ2-1	.	15	TGCGCCAGCAGCCAAGATAGTACAGTCTACAATGAGCAGTTCTTC	CASSQDSTVYNEQFF
.	TRBV4-2	TRBJ2-1	.	16	TGTGCCAGCAGCCAAGAAGGGTTCGAGCGGCTCAATGAGCAGTTCTTC	CASSQEGFERLNEQFF
.	TRBV2	TRBJ2-3	TRBD2	14	TGTGCCAGCAAACTACAACGGGGGGGGGATACGCAGTATTTT	CASKLQRGGDTQYF
.	TRBV5-5	TRBJ1-1	.	15	TGTGCCAGCAGGTTCAGTAGTGGTGCGGCCACTGAAGCTTTCTTT	CASRFSSGAATEAFF
.	TRBV5-4	TRBJ2-1	.	16	TGTGCCAGCAGTCCGTGGGGGCGGCAAACCTACAATGAGCAGTTCTTC	CASSPWGRQTYNEQFF
.	TRBV5-1	TRBJ2-1	TRBD2	15	TGCGCCAGCAGCTTCGGGGGGGCCCCCGACAATGAGCAGTTCTTC	CASSFGGAPDNEQFF
.	TRBV5-1	TRBJ2-7	TRBD2	14	TGCGCCAGCAGGTATCGACTAGCGCACTACGAGCAGTACTTC	CASRYRLAHYEQYF
.	TRBV6-5	TRBJ2-5	.	14	TGTGCCAGCAGACTTACCCAGGGTTTGGGGACCCAGTACTTC	CASRLTQGLGTQYF
.	TRBV18	TRBJ2-3	.	15	TGTGCCAGCTCACAGGCCAACGCGGTCACAGATACGCAGTATTTT	CASSQANAVTDTQYF
.	TRBV7-2	TRBJ1-5	.	13	TGTGCCAGCAGCTTAGGTCTAGCCCAGCCCCAGCATTTT	CASSLGLAQPQHF
.	TRBV6-1	TRBJ1-1	TRBD1	13	TGTGCCAGCAGCGACAGGGAAGAAGGTGAAGCTTTCTTT	CASSDREEGEAFF
once	TRBV6-1	TRBJ2-1	.	15	TGTGCCAGCAGTGCCCTGAGAGGCGACTTCAATGAGCAGTTCTTC	CASSALRGDFNEQFF
.	TRBV6-5	TRBJ1-5	.	16	TGTGCCAGCAGTTACGGGAGTCCTAATAGCAATCAGCCCCAGCATTTT	CASSYGSPNSNQPQHF
.	TRBV10-3	TRBJ2-1	.	12	TGTGCCATCAGATCTATAAACAATGAGCAGTTCTTC	CAIRSINNEQFF
.	TRBV4-3	TRBJ2-1	.	15	TGCGCCAGCAGCCAAGAGGTACAGGGTAACAATGAGCAGTTCTTC	CASSQEVQGNNEQFF